The table lists the clone carrying this TCR beta chain with a few counts. A single record per CDR3 protein comes from TCRdb applying MiXCR to the 5' RACE reads. Of 600,000 to 850,000 distinct CDR3 sequences listed, around a sixth are singletons. The data are from a study of identical twins. This same sample was also taken into another study, of T cells expressing NK-cell markers. That source notes: The TCR beta repertoires originated in sorted CD3+CD56+NKG2C+, CD3+CD56+NKG2C- and CD3+CD56-NKG2C+ T cells.

Sample: PBMCs. The source of this sequence is a woman between 18 and 29 years old in good health.

The CDR3 nucleotides read TGCAGTGCTAGAGTCCTTGTCACAGATACGCAGTATTTT. Its protein product is CSARVLVTDTQYF. The J gene is TRBJ2-3, the V gene TRBV20-1; D uncertain. The germline gives CDR1 DFQATT, CDR2 SNEGSKA (reference sequence). Trimming took off 1 base at V and 2 bases at J, with 7 bases between the two ends. This CDR3 contains 13 residues.